This T cell receptor (beta chain) came from a study of neurological immune-mediated disorders. Individuals who volunteered at a blood bank located in Maryland, USA, made up the group of healthy controls. General study results and limits: None of the CDR3 amino acid sequences in expanded clones turned up in more than one subject, which points to private repertoires in all groups.

The CDR3 runs to 15 residues. V dropped 2 bases and J dropped 7 bases, with 14 bases sitting between them. Looked up from germline, CDR1 is SGHTA and CDR2 is FQGTGA. About this clonotype itself: Its antigen is as yet unknown.

TCRdb analysed the 5' RACE reads with MiXCR anew, one entry per CDR3 protein. The repertoire holds 25,000 to 35,000 distinct CDR3 sequences, 9.5% to 13% seen once, with roughly 5% in the top ten. The receptor was isolated from a woman aged 60 to 75 in good health. The rearrangement uses TRBV7-3 and TRBJ1-4; tentatively, D is TRBD1 (5 bases). Sequencing was performed on PBMCs. The DNA of the CDR3 is TGTGCCAGCAGCTTAGAGGGACGGAGCCTTGAAAAACTGTTTTTT. Translation: CASSLEGRSLEKLFF.